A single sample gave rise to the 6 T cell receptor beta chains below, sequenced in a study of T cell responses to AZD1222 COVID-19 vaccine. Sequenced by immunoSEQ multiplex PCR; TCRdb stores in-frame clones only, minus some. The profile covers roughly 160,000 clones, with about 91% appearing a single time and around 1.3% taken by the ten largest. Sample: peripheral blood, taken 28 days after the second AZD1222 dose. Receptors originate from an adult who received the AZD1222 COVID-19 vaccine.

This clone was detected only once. CDR3 protein: CASSSTQTQYF. The DNA for the CDR3 is TGTGCCAGCAGCTCGACACAGACCCAGTACTTC. This chain uses TRBV7-9 with TRBJ2-5, with D uncertain. V lost 4 bases, J lost 6 bases, and 6 bases lay in between. The CDR3 spans 11 residues. Germline loops: CDR1 SEHNR, CDR2 FQNEAQ (reference sequence).

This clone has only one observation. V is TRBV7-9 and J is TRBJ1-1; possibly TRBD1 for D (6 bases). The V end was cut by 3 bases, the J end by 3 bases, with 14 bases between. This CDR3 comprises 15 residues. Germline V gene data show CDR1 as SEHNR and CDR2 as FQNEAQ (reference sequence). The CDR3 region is CASSFTGKPHTEAFF. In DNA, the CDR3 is TGTGCCAGCAGCTTCACAGGGAAGCCTCACACTGAAGCTTTCTTT.

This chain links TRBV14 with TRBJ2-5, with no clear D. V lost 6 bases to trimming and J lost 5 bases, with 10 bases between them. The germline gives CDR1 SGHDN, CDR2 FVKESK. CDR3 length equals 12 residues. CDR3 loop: CASSQIIETQYF. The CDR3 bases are TGTGCCAGCAGTCAAATCATCGAGACCCAGTACTTC.

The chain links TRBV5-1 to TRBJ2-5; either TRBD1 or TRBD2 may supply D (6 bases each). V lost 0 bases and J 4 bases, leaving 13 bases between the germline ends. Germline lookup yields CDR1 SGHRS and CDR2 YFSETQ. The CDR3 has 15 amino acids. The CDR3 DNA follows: TGCGCCAGCAGCTTGGACGGGGGCGCGGGAGAGACCCAGTACTTC. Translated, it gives CASSLDGGAGETQYF.

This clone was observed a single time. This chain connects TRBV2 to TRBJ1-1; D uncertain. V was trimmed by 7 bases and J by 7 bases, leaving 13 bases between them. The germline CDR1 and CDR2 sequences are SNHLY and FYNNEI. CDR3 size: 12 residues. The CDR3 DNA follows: TGTGCCAGCAACTTCTCCCCCATTGAAGCTTTCTTT. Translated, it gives CASNFSPIEAFF.

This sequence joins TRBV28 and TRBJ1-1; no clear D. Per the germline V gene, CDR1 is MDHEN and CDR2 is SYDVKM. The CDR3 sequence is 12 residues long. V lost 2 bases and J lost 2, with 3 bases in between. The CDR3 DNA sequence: TGTGCCAGCAGTTTAAGTAACACTGAAGCTTTCTTT. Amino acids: CASSLSNTEAFF.